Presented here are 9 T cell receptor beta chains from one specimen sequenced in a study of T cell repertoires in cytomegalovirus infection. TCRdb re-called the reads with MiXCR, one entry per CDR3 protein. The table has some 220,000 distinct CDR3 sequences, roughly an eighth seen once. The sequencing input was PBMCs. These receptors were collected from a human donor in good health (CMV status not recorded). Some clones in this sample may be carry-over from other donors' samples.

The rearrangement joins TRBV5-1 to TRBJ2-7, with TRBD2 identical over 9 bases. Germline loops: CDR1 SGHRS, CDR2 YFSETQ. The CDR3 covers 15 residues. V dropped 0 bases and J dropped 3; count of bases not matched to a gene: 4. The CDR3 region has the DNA TGCGCCAGCAGCTTGGAAACTAGCGGGTTCTACGAGCAGTACTTC. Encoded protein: CASSLETSGFYEQYF.

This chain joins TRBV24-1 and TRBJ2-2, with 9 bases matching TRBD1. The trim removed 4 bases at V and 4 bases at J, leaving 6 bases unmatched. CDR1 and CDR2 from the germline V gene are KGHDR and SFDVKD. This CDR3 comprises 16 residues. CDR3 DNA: TGTGCCACCAGTGACAAGACAGGGGGACCCACCGGGGAGCTGTTTTTT. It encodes CATSDKTGGPTGELFF.

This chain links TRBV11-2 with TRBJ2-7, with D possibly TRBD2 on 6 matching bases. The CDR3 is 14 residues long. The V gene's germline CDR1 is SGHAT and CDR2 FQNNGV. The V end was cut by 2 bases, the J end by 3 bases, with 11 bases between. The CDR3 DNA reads TGTGCCAGCAGCTTATCCGGGACTTTCTACGAGCAGTACTTC. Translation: CASSLSGTFYEQYF.

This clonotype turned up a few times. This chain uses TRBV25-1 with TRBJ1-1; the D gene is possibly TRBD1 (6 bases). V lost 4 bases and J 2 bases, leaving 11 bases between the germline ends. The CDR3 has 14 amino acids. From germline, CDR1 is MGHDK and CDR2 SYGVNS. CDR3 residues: CASSGGTPNTEAFF. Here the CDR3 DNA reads TGTGCCAGCAGTGGGGGGACACCAAACACTGAAGCTTTCTTT.

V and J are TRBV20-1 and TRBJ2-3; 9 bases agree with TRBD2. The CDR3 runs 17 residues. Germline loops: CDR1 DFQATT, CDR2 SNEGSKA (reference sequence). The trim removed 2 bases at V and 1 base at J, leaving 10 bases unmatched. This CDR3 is CSARLGPRLAGTDTQYF. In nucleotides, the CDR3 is TGCAGTGCTAGACTGGGCCCCCGACTAGCGGGCACAGATACGCAGTATTTT.

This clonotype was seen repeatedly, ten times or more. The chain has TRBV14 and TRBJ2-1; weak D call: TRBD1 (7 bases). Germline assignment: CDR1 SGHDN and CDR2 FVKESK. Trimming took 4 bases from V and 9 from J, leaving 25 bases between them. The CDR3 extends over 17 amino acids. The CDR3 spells CASSPWTGGDFLPEQFF. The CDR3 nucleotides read TGTGCCAGCAGCCCGTGGACAGGCGGGGATTTCCTGCCTGAGCAGTTCTTC. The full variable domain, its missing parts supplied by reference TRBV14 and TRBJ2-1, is EAGVTQFPSHSVIEKGQTVTLRCDPISGHDNLYWYRRVMGKEIKFLLHFVKESKQDESGMPNNRFLAERTGGTYSTLKVQPAELEDSGVYFCASSPWTGGDFLPEQFFGPGTRLTVL.

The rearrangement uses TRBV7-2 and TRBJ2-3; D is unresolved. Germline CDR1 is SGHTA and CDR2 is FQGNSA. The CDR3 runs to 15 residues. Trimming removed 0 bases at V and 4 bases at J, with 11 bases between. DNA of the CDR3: TGTGCCAGCAGCTTAGCCGACCGACTCGCAGATACGCAGTATTTT. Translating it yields CASSLADRLADTQYF. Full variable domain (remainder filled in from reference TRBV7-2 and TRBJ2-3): GAGVSQSPSNKVTEKGKDVELRCDPISGHTALYWYRQSLGQGLEFLIYFQGNSAPDKSGLPSDRFSAERTGGSVSTLTIQRTQQEDSAVYLCASSLADRLADTQYFGPGTRLTVL.

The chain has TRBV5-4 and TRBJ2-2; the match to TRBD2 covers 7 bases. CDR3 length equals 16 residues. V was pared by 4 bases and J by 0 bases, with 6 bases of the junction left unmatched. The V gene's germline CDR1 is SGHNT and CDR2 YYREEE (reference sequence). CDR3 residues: CASSRRGTTNTGELFF. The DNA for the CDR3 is TGTGCCAGCAGCCGGCGGGGGACGACGAACACCGGGGAGCTGTTTTTT.

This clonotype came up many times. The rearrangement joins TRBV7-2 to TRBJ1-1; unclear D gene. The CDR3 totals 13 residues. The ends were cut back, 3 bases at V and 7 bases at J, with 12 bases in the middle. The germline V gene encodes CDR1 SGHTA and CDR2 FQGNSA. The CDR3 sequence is CASSFFGRGEAFF. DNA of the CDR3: TGTGCCAGCAGCTTCTTCGGCCGGGGTGAAGCTTTCTTT.